This TCR beta chain was sequenced during a study of technical replicates of blood from several donors. From germline, CDR1 is SGHRS and CDR2 YFSETQ. The CDR3 length is 16 residues. V lost 4 bases, J lost 2 bases, and 13 bases lay in between. Data came from immunoSEQ multiplex PCR; TCRdb stores just in-frame clones and leaves some out. In the table there are over 55,000 clones, 85% to 95% of which are singletons. This clone was seen just once. The sequenced sample was PBMCs. The chain recombines TRBV5-1 with TRBJ2-6; D possibly corresponds to TRBD2 (6 bases). This sequence originates from a human donor in good health. Some clones in this sample may be carry-over from other donors' samples. The CDR3 DNA follows: TGCGCCAGCAGCGAAGGAACGGGGGCTGGGGCCAACGTCCTGACTTTC. Encoded protein: CASSEGTGAGANVLTF.